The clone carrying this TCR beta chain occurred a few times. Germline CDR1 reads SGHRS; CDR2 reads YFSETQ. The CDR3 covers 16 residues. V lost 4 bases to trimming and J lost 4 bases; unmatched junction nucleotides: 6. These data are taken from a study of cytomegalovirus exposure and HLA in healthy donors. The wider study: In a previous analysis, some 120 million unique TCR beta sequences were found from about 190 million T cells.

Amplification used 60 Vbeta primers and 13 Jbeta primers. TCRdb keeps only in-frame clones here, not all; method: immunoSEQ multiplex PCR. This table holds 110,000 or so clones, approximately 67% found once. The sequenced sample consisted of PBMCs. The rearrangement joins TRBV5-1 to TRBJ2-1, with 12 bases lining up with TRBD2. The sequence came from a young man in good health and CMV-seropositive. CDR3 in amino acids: CASSLTSGGSYNEQFF. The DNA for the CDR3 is TGCGCCAGCAGCCTAACTAGCGGGGGGTCGTACAATGAGCAGTTCTTC. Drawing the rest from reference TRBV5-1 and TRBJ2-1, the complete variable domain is KAGVTQTPRYLIKTRGQQVTLSCSPISGHRSVSWYQQTPGQGLQFLFEYFSETQRNKGNFPGRFSGRQFSNSRSEMNVSTLELGDSALYLCASSLTSGGSYNEQFFGPGTRLTVL.